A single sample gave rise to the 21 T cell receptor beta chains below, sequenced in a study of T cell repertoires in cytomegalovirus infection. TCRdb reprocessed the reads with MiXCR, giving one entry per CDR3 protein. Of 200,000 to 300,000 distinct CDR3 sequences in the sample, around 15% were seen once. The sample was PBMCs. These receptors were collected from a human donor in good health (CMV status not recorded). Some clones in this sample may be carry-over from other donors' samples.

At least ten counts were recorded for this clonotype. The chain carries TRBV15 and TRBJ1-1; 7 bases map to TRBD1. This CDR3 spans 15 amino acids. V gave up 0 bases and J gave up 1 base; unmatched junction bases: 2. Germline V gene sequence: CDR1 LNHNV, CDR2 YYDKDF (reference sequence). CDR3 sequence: CATSRDRQGNTEAFF. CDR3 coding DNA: TGTGCCACCAGCAGAGATAGACAGGGGAACACTGAAGCTTTCTTT.

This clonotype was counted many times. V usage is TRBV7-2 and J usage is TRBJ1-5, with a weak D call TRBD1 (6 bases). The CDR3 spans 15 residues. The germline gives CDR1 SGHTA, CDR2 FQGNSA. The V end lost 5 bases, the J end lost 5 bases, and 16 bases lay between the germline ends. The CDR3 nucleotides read TGTGCCAGCAGCGTTACTCAGGGGCCAGATCAGCCCCAGCATTTT. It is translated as CASSVTQGPDQPQHF.

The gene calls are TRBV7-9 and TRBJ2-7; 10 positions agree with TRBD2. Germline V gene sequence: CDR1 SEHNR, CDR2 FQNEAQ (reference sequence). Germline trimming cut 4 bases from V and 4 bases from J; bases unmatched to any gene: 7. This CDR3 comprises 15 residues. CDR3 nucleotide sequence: TGTGCCAGCAGCTATGAGCGGGAGGGCCCATACGAGCAGTACTTC. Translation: CASSYEREGPYEQYF.

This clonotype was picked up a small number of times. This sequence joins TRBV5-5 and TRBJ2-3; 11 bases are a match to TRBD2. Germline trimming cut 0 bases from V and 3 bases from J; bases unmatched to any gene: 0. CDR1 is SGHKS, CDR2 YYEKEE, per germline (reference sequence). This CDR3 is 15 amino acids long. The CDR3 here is CASSLGLAGTDTQYF. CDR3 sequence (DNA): TGTGCCAGCAGCTTGGGACTAGCGGGGACAGATACGCAGTATTTT. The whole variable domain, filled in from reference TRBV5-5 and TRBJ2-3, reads DAGVTQSPTHLIKTRGQQVTLRCSPISGHKSVSWYQQVLGQGPQFIFQYYEKEERGRGNFPDRFSARQFPNYSSELNVNALLLGDSALYLCASSLGLAGTDTQYFGPGTRLTVL.

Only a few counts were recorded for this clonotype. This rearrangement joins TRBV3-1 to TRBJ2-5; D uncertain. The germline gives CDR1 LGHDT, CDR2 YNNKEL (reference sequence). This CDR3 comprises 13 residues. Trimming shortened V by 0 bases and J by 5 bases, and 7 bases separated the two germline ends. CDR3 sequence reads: CASSQEIRETQYF. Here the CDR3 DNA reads TGTGCCAGCAGCCAAGAGATACGGGAGACCCAGTACTTC.

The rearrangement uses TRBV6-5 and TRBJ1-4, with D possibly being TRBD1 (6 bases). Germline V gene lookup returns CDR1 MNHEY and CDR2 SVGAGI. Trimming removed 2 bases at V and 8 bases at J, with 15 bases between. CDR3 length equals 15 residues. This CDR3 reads CASSYKPGHPEKLFF. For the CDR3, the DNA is TGTGCCAGCAGTTACAAACCGGGACACCCCGAAAAACTGTTTTTT.

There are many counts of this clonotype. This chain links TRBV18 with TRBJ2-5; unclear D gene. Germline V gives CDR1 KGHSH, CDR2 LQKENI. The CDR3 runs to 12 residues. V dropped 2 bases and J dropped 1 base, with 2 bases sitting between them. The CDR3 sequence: CASSPTQETQYF. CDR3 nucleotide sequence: TGTGCCAGCTCACCAACCCAAGAGACCCAGTACTTC.

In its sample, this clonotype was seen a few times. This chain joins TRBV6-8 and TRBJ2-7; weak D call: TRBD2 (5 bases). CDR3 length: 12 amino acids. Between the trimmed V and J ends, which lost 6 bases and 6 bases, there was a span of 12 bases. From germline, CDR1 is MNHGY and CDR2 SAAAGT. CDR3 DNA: TGTGCCAGCAGCCGAGAGGGATTCGAGCAGTACTTC. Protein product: CASSREGFEQYF.

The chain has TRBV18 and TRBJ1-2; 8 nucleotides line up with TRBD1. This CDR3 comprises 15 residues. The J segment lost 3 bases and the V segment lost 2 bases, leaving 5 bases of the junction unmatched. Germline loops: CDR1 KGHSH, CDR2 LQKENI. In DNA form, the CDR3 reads TGTGCCAGCTCACCATCCCCGGGACAGGACTATGGCTACACCTTC. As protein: CASSPSPGQDYGYTF.

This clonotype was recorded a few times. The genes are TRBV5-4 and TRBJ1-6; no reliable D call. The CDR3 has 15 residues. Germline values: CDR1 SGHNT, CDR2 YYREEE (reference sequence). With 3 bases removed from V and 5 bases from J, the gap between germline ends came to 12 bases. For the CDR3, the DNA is TGTGCCAGCAGCTCCTGGACTCTGGATAATTCACCCCTCCACTTT. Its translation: CASSSWTLDNSPLHF.

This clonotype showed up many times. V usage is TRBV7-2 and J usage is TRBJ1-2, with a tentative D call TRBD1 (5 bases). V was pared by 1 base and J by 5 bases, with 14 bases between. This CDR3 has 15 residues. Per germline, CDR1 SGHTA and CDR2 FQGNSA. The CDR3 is CASSLDGAGRYGYTF. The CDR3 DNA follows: TGTGCCAGCAGCTTAGACGGGGCAGGGCGGTATGGCTACACCTTC.

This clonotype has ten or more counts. CDR3 residues: CASSPWQGEETQYF. CDR3 DNA sequence: TGTGCCAGCAGCCCATGGCAGGGCGAAGAGACCCAGTACTTC. This sequence joins TRBV7-8 and TRBJ2-5; D might be TRBD1 (5 bases). CDR1 is SGHVS and CDR2 is FQNEAQ in the germline V gene. Trimming removed 5 bases at V and 3 bases at J, with 13 bases between. The length of the CDR3 is 14 residues. The complete variable domain, with remaining parts taken from reference TRBV7-8 and TRBJ2-5, reads GAGVSQSPRYKVAKRGQDVALRCDPISGHVSLFWYQQALGQGPEFLTYFQNEAQLDKSGLPSDRFFAERPEGSVSTLKIQRTQQEDSAVYLCASSPWQGEETQYFGPGTRLLVL.

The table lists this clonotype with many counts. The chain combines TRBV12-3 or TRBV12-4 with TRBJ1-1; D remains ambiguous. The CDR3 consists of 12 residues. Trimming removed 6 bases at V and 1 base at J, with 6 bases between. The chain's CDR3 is CASRERNTEAFF. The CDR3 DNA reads TGTGCCAGCAGGGAAAGGAACACTGAAGCTTTCTTT.

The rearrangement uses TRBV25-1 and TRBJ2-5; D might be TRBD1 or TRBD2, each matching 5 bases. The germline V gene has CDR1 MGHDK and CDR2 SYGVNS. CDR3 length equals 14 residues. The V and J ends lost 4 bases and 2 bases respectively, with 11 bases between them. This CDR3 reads CASSGGPVQETQYF. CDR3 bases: TGTGCCAGCAGTGGGGGACCCGTACAAGAGACCCAGTACTTC.

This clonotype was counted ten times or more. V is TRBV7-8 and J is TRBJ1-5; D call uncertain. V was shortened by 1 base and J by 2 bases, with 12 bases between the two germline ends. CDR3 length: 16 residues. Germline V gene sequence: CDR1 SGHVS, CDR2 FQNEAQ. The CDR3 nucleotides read TGTGCCAGCAGCTTAGTGGGTGAGGTGCGCAATCAGCCCCAGCATTTT. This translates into CASSLVGEVRNQPQHF.

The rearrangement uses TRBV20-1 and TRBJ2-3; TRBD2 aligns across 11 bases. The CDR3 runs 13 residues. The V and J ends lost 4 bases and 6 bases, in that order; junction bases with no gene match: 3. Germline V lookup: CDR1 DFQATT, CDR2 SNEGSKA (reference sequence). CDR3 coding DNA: TGCAGTGCTATTAGCGGGGGGGCGGATACGCAGTATTTT. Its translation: CSAISGGADTQYF.

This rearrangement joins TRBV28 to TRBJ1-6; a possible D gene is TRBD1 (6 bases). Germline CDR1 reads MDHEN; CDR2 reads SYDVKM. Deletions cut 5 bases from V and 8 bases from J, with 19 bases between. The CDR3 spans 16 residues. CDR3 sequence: CASSPVSAGVYSPLHF. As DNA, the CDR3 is TGTGCCAGCAGTCCGGTGTCGGCAGGGGTATATTCACCCCTCCACTTT.

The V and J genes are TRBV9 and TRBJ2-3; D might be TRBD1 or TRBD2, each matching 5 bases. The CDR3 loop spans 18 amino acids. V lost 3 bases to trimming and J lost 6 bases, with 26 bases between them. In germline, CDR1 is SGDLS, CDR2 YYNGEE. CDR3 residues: CASSAGSIRDLTGDTQYF. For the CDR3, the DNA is TGTGCCAGCAGCGCAGGGTCTATTCGGGACCTCACCGGGGATACGCAGTATTTT.

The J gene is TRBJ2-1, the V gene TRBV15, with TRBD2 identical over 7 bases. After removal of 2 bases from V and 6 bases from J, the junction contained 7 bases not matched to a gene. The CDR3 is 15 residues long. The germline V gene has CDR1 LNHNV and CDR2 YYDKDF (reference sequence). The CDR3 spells CATSRTAGMRNEQFF. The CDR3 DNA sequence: TGTGCCACCAGCAGAACAGCGGGAATGCGCAATGAGCAGTTCTTC.

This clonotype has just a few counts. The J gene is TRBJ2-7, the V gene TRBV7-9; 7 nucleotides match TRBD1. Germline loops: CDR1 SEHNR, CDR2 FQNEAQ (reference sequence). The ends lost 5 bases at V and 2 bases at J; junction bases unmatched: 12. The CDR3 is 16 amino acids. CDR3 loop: CASSPLRGSIAYEQYF. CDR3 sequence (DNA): TGTGCCAGCAGCCCACTCAGGGGGAGTATCGCCTACGAGCAGTACTTC.

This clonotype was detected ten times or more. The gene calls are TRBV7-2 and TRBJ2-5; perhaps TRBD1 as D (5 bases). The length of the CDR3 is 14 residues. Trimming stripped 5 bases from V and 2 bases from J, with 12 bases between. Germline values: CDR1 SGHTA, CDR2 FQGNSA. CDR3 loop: CASSLYRKQETQYF. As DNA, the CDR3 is TGTGCCAGCAGCCTTTACAGGAAACAAGAGACCCAGTACTTC.